A selection of T cell receptor beta chains follows, all from one sample in a study of response to subunit inactivated influenza vaccine. TCRdb re-analysed the RT-PCR reads in MiXCR, keeping a single row per CDR3 protein. This table has more than 500,000 distinct CDR3 sequences, approximately 10% appearing once. In addition, the sample was reused for a study of T cells expressing NK-cell markers.

This specimen was PBMCs from blood, taken on the day of vaccination. These receptors were collected from a man between 50 and 59 years old who received an inactivated influenza vaccine. CDR3s include the opening cysteine and the closing phenylalanine or tryptophan. The order of the fields is V gene, D gene, J gene, clone size, CDR3 protein, CDR3 DNA. The D gene is left open where the match is weak. Clone size is not always given. Where it is, it says once, few, many or a class for expanded clones.

>TRBV5-1|TRBD1|TRBJ2-7|-
CASSPGQGSWNQAYEQYF
TGCGCCAGCAGTCCAGGACAGGGGTCGTGGAACCAGGCCTACGAGCAGTACTTC
>TRBV5-1|-|TRBJ2-7|-
CASSLGDSPEQYF
TGCGCCAGCAGCCTGGGAGACAGCCCTGAGCAGTACTTC
>TRBV29-1|-|TRBJ2-1|few
CSVEGGYNEQFF
TGCAGCGTTGAGGGAGGTTACAATGAGCAGTTCTTC
>TRBV29-1|-|TRBJ2-7|few
CSVEQKGQDYEQYF
TGCAGCGTTGAACAGAAGGGGCAAGATTACGAGCAGTACTTC
>TRBV4-1|TRBD2|TRBJ2-5|many
CASSQTGGETQYF
TGCGCCAGCAGCCAAACGGGGGGAGAGACCCAGTACTTC
>TRBV7-9|-|TRBJ2-2|few
CASSLFLPGELFF
TGTGCCAGCAGCTTATTTCTCCCCGGGGAGCTGTTTTTT
>TRBV28|-|TRBJ1-2|-
CASSSLREGRRHTF
TGTGCCAGCAGTTCGCTCAGGGAAGGCCGGAGGCACACCTTC
>TRBV24-1|TRBD1|TRBJ2-5|-
CATEDRATTQYF
TGTGCCACTGAGGACAGGGCCACGACCCAGTACTTC
>TRBV6-2/TRBV6-3|-|TRBJ2-3|-
CASSSKGISTDTQYF
TGTGCCAGCAGTTCGAAGGGCATCAGCACAGATACGCAGTATTTT
>TRBV28|-|TRBJ2-7|-
CASSPPSLGTYEQYF
TGTGCCAGCAGCCCCCCGTCTTTGGGAACCTACGAGCAGTACTTC
>TRBV5-1|-|TRBJ2-2|-
CASSLYGSGGGELFF
TGCGCCAGCAGCTTGTATGGATCAGGAGGCGGGGAGCTGTTTTTT
>TRBV29-1|-|TRBJ2-5|many
CSVAGGETQYF
TGCAGCGTTGCTGGGGGGGAGACCCAGTACTTC
>TRBV5-1|TRBD1|TRBJ2-2|-
CASSLARTGAGELFF
TGCGCCAGCAGCTTGGCCCGGACAGGGGCCGGGGAGCTGTTTTTT